A single sample is the source of the 21 T cell receptor beta chains below, sequenced in a study of shared clonotypes between healthy human individuals. Only in-frame clones appear in the TCRdb table, and some are missing; sequencing was by immunoSEQ multiplex PCR. The sample records some 1,600,000 clones, 95% to 99% being singletons. Material for sequencing was naive CD4+ T cells sorted from blood. Specified subset: CD45RA+ positively selected. These receptors were collected from a man in his thirties or forties in good health.

The chain has TRBV7-6 and TRBJ2-7; 7 bases map to TRBD2. V was clipped by 1 base and J by 6 bases; unmatched bases: 3. Germline V lookup: CDR1 SGHVS, CDR2 FNYEAQ. The CDR3 runs 13 residues. The CDR3 spells CASSLGEGLEQYF. The DNA of the CDR3 is TGTGCCAGCAGCTTAGGGGAGGGGCTCGAGCAGTACTTC.

This rearrangement joins TRBV29-1 to TRBJ2-1; 7 bases are a match to TRBD1. Germline V CDR1 and CDR2: SQVTM, ANQGSEA. This CDR3 is 12 amino acids long. V trimming: 8 bases; J trimming: 10 bases; junction bases outside the gene matches: 11. This CDR3 reads CSHQQGYREQFF. CDR3 in DNA: TGCAGCCATCAACAGGGGTACCGGGAGCAGTTCTTC.

This chain links TRBV5-6 with TRBJ2-4, with TRBD2 matching 14 bases. The germline CDR1 and CDR2 sequences are SGHDT and YYEEEE. CDR3 length: 17 amino acids. Trimming cost V 2 bases and J 7 bases; bases outside gene matches: 8. The CDR3 DNA reads TGTGCCAGCAGCTTCGGACTAGCGGGAGGAGACTCGAACATTCAGTACTTC. Translated, it gives CASSFGLAGGDSNIQYF.

The chain carries TRBV25-1 and TRBJ2-1, with 14 bases fitting TRBD2. Germline loops: CDR1 MGHDK, CDR2 SYGVNS. The CDR3 is made up of 16 amino acids. Losses at the gene ends were 5 bases for V and 5 bases for J; bases not matched to a gene: 5. The chain's CDR3 is CASSKTSGRVNNEQFF. CDR3 nucleotide sequence: TGTGCCAGCAGTAAGACTAGCGGGAGGGTTAACAATGAGCAGTTCTTC.

This clone has only one observation. The chain combines TRBV6-1 with TRBJ2-7, with 7 bases fitting TRBD2. The CDR3 is made up of 15 amino acids. Germline trimming cut 5 bases from V and 0 bases from J; bases unmatched to any gene: 7. CDR1 is MNHNS and CDR2 is SASEGT in the germline V gene. CDR3 DNA: TGTGCCAGCAGTAGGGGTACGGGAGGCTCCTACGAGCAGTACTTC. It translates to CASSRGTGGSYEQYF.

This sequence joins TRBV28 and TRBJ1-2; D gene unclear. Germline CDR1 reads MDHEN; CDR2 reads SYDVKM. The CDR3 loop spans 13 amino acids. V lost 1 base, J lost 4 bases, and 7 bases lay in between. This chain's CDR3 is CASSLFPLYGYTF. The CDR3 bases are TGTGCCAGCAGTTTATTCCCCCTCTATGGCTACACCTTC.

The chain recombines TRBV7-9 with TRBJ1-1; the D gene is possibly TRBD1 (5 bases). The V gene's germline CDR1 is SEHNR and CDR2 FQNEAQ (reference sequence). This CDR3 spans 15 amino acids. V gave up 0 bases and J gave up 6 bases, with 14 bases separating them. CDR3 sequence: CASSLAAGSGSEAFF. CDR3 nucleotide sequence: TGTGCCAGCAGCTTAGCAGCCGGCTCAGGGTCTGAAGCTTTCTTT.

The genes are TRBV9 and TRBJ1-5; D not certain. V was cut by 1 base and J by 4 bases, with 12 bases left in between. The CDR3 is made up of 15 amino acids. CDR1 is SGDLS, CDR2 YYNGEE, per germline. The CDR3 DNA sequence: TGTGCCAGCAGCGTAAATGGTGCGGAAAATCAGCCCCAGCATTTT. Translating gives CASSVNGAENQPQHF. The variable domain in full, completed from reference TRBV9 and TRBJ1-5, reads DSGVTQTPKHLITATGQRVTLRCSPRSGDLSVYWYQQSLDQGLQFLIQYYNGEERAKGNILERFSAQQFPDLHSELNLSSLELGDSALYFCASSVNGAENQPQHFGDGTRLSIL.

The chain has TRBV19 and TRBJ1-5; D is perhaps TRBD1 (5 bases). Germline CDR1 and CDR2: LNHDA and SQIVND (reference sequence). The CDR3 length is 14 residues. V was clipped by 9 bases and J by 5 bases, with 17 bases between them. The CDR3 spells CASKTRVADQPQHF. The CDR3 region has the DNA TGTGCCAGCAAAACCAGGGTGGCCGATCAGCCCCAGCATTTT.

The rearrangement links TRBV7-9 to TRBJ2-3; 8 positions agree with TRBD2. The V segment lost 4 bases and the J segment 2 bases; nucleotides outside the gene matches: 14. The CDR3 runs to 18 residues. Germline-derived CDR1 and CDR2 are SEHNR and FQNEAQ (reference sequence). CDR3 amino acids: CASSSAGGRREPTDTQYF. Written as DNA, the CDR3 is TGTGCCAGCAGCTCCGCGGGGGGCCGCCGGGAACCCACAGATACGCAGTATTTT.

V is TRBV5-8 and J is TRBJ1-1; D gene uncertain. The CDR3 has 13 residues. Germline values: CDR1 SGHTS, CDR2 YDEGEE. V lost 7 bases to trimming and J lost 1 base, with 11 bases between them. For the CDR3, the DNA is TGTGCCAGCCCGTCCCTCAGGAACACTGAAGCTTTCTTT. Protein sequence: CASPSLRNTEAFF. Complete variable domain (other parts from reference TRBV5-8 and TRBJ1-1): EAGVTQSPTHLIKTRGQQATLRCSPISGHTSVYWYQQALGLGLQFLLWYDEGEERNRGNFPPRFSGRQFPNYSSELNVNALELEDSALYLCASPSLRNTEAFFGQGTRLTVV.

The rearrangement links TRBV5-1 to TRBJ2-1; 9 bases fit TRBD1. CDR3 length: 13 amino acids. Germline V gene data show CDR1 as SGHRS and CDR2 as YFSETQ. J gave up 7 bases and V 4 bases, and 3 bases lay outside the gene matches. The CDR3 sequence: CASSVGTGNEQFF. The CDR3 nucleotides are TGCGCCAGCAGCGTCGGGACAGGGAATGAGCAGTTCTTC. Full variable domain (missing parts from reference TRBV5-1 and TRBJ2-1): KAGVTQTPRYLIKTRGQQVTLSCSPISGHRSVSWYQQTPGQGLQFLFEYFSETQRNKGNFPGRFSGRQFSNSRSEMNVSTLELGDSALYLCASSVGTGNEQFFGPGTRLTVL.

The chain combines TRBV18 with TRBJ2-7; 13 positions match TRBD2. CDR1 is KGHSH, CDR2 LQKENI, per germline. The CDR3 spans 15 residues. The ends lost 4 bases at V and 6 bases at J; junction bases unmatched: 6. The CDR3 DNA sequence: TGTGCCAGCTCACTAGGGACTAGCGGGACTTCCGAGCAGTACTTC. It codes for CASSLGTSGTSEQYF.

The rearrangement joins TRBV29-1 to TRBJ1-1; 10 bases fit TRBD1. The V segment lost 7 bases and the J segment 5 bases; nucleotides outside the gene matches: 10. The CDR3 length is 14 residues. Germline CDR1 SQVTM, CDR2 ANQGSEA. The CDR3 DNA reads as TGCAGCGGGTCTTCGACAGGGGGCCGGACTGAAGCTTTCTTT. Translated, it gives CSGSSTGGRTEAFF. The full variable domain, rest sourced from reference TRBV29-1 and TRBJ1-1, is SAVISQKPSRDICQRGTSLTIQCQVDSQVTMMFWYRQQPGQSLTLIATANQGSEATYESGFVIDKFPISRPNLTFSTLTVSNMSPEDSSIYLCSGSSTGGRTEAFFGQGTRLTVV.

This chain joins TRBV7-9 and TRBJ2-1; TRBD1 matches at 8 bases. Germline CDR1 reads SEHNR; CDR2 reads FQNEAQ (reference sequence). CDR3 size: 14 residues. V dropped 3 bases and J dropped 6; count of bases not matched to a gene: 4. The CDR3 DNA sequence: TGTGCCAGCAGCTTGACAGGGGAGCGCAATGAGCAGTTCTTC. This translates into CASSLTGERNEQFF.

The gene calls are TRBV6-6 and TRBJ2-7, with 9 bases that match TRBD2. Germline CDR1 MNHNY, CDR2 SVGAGI (reference sequence). The length of the CDR3 is 15 residues. J was trimmed by 5 bases and V by 5 bases; bases with no gene match: 10. In DNA, the CDR3 is TGTGCCAGCAGTCAAGTAGCGGGAGCGGTCCACGAGCAGTACTTC. Its protein product is CASSQVAGAVHEQYF.

The chain links TRBV30 to TRBJ1-1; D call uncertain. V was clipped by 2 bases and J by 4 bases, with 14 bases between them. CDR3 length: 14 amino acids. Germline CDR1 is GTSNPN and CDR2 is SVGIG (reference sequence). CDR3 DNA sequence: TGTGCCTGGAGTCAACTGATGTCGGGCACTGAAGCTTTCTTT. Residues: CAWSQLMSGTEAFF. The full variable domain, in which reference TRBV30 and TRBJ1-1 provide the parts outside the CDR3, is SQTIHQWPATLVQPVGSPLSLECTVEGTSNPNLYWYRQAAGRGLQLLFYSVGIGQISSEVPQNLSASRPQDRQFILSSKKLLLSDSGFYLCAWSQLMSGTEAFFGQGTRLTVV.

V usage is TRBV28 and J usage is TRBJ2-7; perhaps TRBD2 as D (5 bases). Germline values: CDR1 MDHEN, CDR2 SYDVKM. V lost 2 bases to trimming and J lost 4 bases, with 15 bases between them. The CDR3 has 15 amino acids. The DNA of the CDR3 is TGTGCCAGCAGTTTACGGGGAGTGGCGACTTACGAGCAGTACTTC. It codes for CASSLRGVATYEQYF.

V is TRBV6-1 and J is TRBJ1-4; 7 nucleotides match TRBD1. Germline V gene data show CDR1 as MNHNS and CDR2 as SASEGT. The CDR3 is made up of 15 amino acids. J gave up 8 bases and V 3 bases, and 9 bases lay outside the gene matches. Here the CDR3 DNA reads TGTGCCAGCAGTGAGCAGACAGGGTGGGGGGAAAAACTGTTTTTT. It translates to CASSEQTGWGEKLFF.

This clone was seen only once. The chain is built from TRBV29-1 and TRBJ2-1, with no clear D. CDR3 length: 16 residues. Between the trimmed V and J ends, which lost 7 bases and 4 bases, there was a span of 23 bases. In germline, CDR1 is SQVTM, CDR2 ANQGSEA. This CDR3 reads CSAVPADGKSYNEQFF. The CDR3 coding sequence is TGCAGCGCCGTCCCGGCGGACGGCAAGAGTTACAATGAGCAGTTCTTC.

This clone was seen only once. This chain uses TRBV4-1 with TRBJ2-1, with D possibly being TRBD1 or TRBD2 (6 bases each). Per germline, CDR1 MGHRA and CDR2 YSYEKL. CDR3 length: 16 residues. V gave up 3 bases and J gave up 8 bases, with 20 bases separating them. The CDR3, as DNA: TGCGCCAGCAGCCATAACCGGGGCGAGGGGGGACATGAGCAGTTCTTC. Protein sequence: CASSHNRGEGGHEQFF.